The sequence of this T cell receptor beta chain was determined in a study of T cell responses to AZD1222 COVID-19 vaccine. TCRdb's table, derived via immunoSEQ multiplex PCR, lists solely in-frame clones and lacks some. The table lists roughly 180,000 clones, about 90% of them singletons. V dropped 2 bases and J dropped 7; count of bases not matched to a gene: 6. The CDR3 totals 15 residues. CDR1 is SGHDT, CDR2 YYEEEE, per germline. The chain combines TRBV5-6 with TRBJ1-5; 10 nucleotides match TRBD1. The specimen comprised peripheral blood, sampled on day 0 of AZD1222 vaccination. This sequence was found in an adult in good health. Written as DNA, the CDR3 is TGTGCCAGCAGCTTAGGGACAGGGGTCGGGCAGCCCCAGCATTTT. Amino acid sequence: CASSLGTGVGQPQHF. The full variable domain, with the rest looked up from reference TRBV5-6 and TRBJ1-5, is DAGVTQSPTHLIKTRGQQVTLRCSPKSGHDTVSWYQQALGQGPQFIFQYYEEEERQRGNFPDRFSGHQFPNYSSELNVNALLLGDSALYLCASSLGTGVGQPQHFGDGTRLSIL.